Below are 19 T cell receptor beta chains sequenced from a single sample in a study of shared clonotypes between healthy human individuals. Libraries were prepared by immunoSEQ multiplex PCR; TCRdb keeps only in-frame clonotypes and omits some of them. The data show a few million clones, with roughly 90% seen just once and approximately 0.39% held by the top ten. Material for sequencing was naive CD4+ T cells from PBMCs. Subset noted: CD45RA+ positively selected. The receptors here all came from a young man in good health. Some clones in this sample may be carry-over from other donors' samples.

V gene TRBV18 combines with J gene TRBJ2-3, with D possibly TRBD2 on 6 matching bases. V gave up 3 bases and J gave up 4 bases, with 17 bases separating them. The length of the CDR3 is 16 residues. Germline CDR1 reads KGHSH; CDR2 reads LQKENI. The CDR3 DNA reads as TGTGCCAGCTCACCCGGGGGACGGCTTAGTTCAGATACGCAGTATTTT. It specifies CASSPGGRLSSDTQYF.

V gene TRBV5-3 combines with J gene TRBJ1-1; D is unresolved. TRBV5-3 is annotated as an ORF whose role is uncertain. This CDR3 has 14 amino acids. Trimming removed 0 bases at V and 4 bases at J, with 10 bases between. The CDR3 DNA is TGTGCCAGAAGCTTGGGGGGATATGGCACTGAAGCTTTCTTT. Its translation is CARSLGGYGTEAFF.

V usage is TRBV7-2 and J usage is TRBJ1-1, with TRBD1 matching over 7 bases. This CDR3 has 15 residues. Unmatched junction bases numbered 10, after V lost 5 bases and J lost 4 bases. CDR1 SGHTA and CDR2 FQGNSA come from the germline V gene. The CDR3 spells CASSPADRDSTEAFF. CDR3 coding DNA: TGTGCCAGCAGCCCAGCCGACCGGGACAGCACTGAAGCTTTCTTT. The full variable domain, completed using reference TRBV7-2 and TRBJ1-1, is GAGVSQSPSNKVTEKGKDVELRCDPISGHTALYWYRQSLGQGLEFLIYFQGNSAPDKSGLPSDRFSAERTGGSVSTLTIQRTQQEDSAVYLCASSPADRDSTEAFFGQGTRLTVV.

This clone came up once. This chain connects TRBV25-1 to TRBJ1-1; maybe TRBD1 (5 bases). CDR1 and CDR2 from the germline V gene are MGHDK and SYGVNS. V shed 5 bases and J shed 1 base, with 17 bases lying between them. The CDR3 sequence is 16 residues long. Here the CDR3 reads CASSSFRAGANTEAFF. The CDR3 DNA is TGTGCCAGCAGTTCCTTCCGGGCTGGGGCGAACACTGAAGCTTTCTTT.

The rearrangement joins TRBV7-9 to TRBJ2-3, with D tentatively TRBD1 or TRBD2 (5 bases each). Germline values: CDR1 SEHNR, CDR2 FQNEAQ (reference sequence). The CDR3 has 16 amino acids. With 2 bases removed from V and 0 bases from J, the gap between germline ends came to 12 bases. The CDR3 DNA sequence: TGTGCCAGCAGCTTAACGCTAGCAGGGAGCACAGATACGCAGTATTTT. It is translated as CASSLTLAGSTDTQYF.

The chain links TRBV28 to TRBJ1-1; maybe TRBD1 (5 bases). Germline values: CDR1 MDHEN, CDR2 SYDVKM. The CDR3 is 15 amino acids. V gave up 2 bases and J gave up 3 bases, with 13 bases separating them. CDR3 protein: CASSLKPPRDTEAFF. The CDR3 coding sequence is TGTGCCAGCAGTTTAAAACCGCCCAGGGACACTGAAGCTTTCTTT. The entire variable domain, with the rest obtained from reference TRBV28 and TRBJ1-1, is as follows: DVKVTQSSRYLVKRTGEKVFLECVQDMDHENMFWYRQDPGLGLRLIYFSYDVKMKEKGDIPEGYSVSREKKERFSLILESASTNQTSMYLCASSLKPPRDTEAFFGQGTRLTVV.

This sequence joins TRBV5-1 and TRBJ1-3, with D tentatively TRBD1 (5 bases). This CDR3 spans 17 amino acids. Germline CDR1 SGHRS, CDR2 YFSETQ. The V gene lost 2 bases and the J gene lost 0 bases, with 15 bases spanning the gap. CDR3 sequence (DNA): TGCGCCAGCAGCTTTTTAGCAGGGCTCGACTCTGGAAACACCATATATTTT. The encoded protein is CASSFLAGLDSGNTIYF. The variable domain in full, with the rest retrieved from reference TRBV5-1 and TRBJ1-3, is KAGVTQTPRYLIKTRGQQVTLSCSPISGHRSVSWYQQTPGQGLQFLFEYFSETQRNKGNFPGRFSGRQFSNSRSEMNVSTLELGDSALYLCASSFLAGLDSGNTIYFGEGSWLTVV.

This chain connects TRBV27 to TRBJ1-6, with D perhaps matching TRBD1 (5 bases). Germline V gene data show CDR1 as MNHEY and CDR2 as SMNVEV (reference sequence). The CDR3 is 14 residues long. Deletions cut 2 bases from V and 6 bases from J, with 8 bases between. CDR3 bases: TGTGCCAGCAGTTTAGACAGAGCTAATTCACCCCTCCACTTT. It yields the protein CASSLDRANSPLHF.

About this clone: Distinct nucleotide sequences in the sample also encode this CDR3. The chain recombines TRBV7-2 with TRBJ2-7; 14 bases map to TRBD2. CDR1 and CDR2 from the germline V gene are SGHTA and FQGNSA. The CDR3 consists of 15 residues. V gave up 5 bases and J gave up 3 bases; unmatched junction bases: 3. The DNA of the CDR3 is TGTGCCAGCAGCCTCGGGACTAGCGGGAGCTACGAGCAGTACTTC. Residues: CASSLGTSGSYEQYF.

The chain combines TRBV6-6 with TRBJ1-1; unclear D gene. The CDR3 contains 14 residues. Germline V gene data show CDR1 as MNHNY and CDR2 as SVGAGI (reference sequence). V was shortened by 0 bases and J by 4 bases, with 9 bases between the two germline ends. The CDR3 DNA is TGTGCCAGCAGTTACTCTGAGGAGGTCACTGAAGCTTTCTTT. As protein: CASSYSEEVTEAFF.

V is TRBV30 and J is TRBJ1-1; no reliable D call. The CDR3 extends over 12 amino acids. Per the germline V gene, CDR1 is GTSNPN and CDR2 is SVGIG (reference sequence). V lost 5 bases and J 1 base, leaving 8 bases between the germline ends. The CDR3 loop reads CAWHHGNTEAFF. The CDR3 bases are TGTGCCTGGCATCATGGGAACACTGAAGCTTTCTTT.

CDR3 residues: CATGERATDTQYF. CDR3 sequence (DNA): TGTGCCACTGGCGAGCGTGCCACAGATACGCAGTATTTT. The chain uses TRBV19 and TRBJ2-3; unclear D gene. V was shortened by 10 bases and J by 2 bases, with 13 bases between the two germline ends. CDR1 is LNHDA and CDR2 is SQIVND in the germline V gene (reference sequence). The CDR3 is 13 amino acids.

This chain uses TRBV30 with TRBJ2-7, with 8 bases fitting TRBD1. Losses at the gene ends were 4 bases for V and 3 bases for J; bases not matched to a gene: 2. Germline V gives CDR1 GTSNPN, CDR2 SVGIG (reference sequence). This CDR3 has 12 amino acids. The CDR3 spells CAWTGQGYEQYF. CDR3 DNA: TGTGCCTGGACAGGACAGGGCTACGAGCAGTACTTC.

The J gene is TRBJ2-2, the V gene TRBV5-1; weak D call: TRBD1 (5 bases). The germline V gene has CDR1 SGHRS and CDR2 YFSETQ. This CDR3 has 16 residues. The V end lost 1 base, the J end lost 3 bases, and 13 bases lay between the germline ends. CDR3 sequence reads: CASSLQSVGDTGELFF. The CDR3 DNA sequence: TGCGCCAGCAGCTTGCAAAGCGTAGGGGACACCGGGGAGCTGTTTTTT. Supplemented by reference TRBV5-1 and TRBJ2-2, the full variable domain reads KAGVTQTPRYLIKTRGQQVTLSCSPISGHRSVSWYQQTPGQGLQFLFEYFSETQRNKGNFPGRFSGRQFSNSRSEMNVSTLELGDSALYLCASSLQSVGDTGELFFGEGSRLTVL.

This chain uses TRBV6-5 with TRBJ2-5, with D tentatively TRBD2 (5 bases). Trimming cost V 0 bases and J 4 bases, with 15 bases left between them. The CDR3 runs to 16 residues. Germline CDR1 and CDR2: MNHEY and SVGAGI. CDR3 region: CASSYSGGSDVETQYF. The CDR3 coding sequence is TGTGCCAGCAGTTACTCTGGCGGGTCAGATGTAGAGACCCAGTACTTC.

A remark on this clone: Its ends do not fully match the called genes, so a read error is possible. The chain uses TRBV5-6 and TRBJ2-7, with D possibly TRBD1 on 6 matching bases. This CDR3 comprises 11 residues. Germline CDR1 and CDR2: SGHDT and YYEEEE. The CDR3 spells CASSLVRTESF. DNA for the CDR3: TGTGCCAGCAGCTTGGTTAGGACAGAGAGCTTC.

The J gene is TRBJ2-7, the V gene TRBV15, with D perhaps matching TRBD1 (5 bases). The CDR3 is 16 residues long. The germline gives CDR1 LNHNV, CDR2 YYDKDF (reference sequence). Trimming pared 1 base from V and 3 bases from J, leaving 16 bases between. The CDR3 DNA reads TGTGCCACCAGCAGAGCTTTCCGGACATTTTACTACGAGCAGTACTTC. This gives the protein CATSRAFRTFYYEQYF.

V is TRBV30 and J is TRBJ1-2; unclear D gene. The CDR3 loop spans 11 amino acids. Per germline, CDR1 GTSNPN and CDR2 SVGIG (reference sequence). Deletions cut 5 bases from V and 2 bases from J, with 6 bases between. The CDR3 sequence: CAWGRNYGYTF. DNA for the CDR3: TGTGCCTGGGGCAGAAACTATGGCTACACCTTC.

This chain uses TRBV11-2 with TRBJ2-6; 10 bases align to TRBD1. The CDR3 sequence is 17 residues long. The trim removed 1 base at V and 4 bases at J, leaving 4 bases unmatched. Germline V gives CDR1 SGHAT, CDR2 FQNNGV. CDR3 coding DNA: TGTGCCAGCAGCTTAGGGGACAGGGGATCCGGGGCCAACGTCCTGACTTTC. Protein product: CASSLGDRGSGANVLTF. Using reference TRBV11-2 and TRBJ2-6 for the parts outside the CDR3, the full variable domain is EAGVAQSPRYKIIEKRQSVAFWCNPISGHATLYWYQQILGQGPKLLIQFQNNGVVDDSQLPKDRFSAERLKGVDSTLKIQPAKLEDSAVYLCASSLGDRGSGANVLTFGAGSRLTVL.